Below, 15 T cell receptor beta chains from the same sample are listed, as sequenced in a study of shared clonotypes between healthy human individuals. Naive CD8 cells lacked CD45RO, underwent positive selection for CCR7 and left out terminally differentiated effector memory CD45RA+ cells. Clones were read by immunoSEQ multiplex PCR, and TCRdb kept only the in-frame ones, dropping some. The profile shows 1.5 million to 2.5 million clones, about 95% of them singletons. The sample comprised naive CD8+ T cells sorted from blood. These receptors all stem from a man younger than 30 in good health.

The gene calls are TRBV6-1 and TRBJ2-1; no firm D call. Germline V gives CDR1 MNHNS, CDR2 SASEGT. Trimming left V 3 bases short and J 0 bases short, with 15 bases between. The CDR3 totals 17 residues. CDR3 protein: CASSDGYGYSSYNEQFF. Here the CDR3 DNA reads TGTGCCAGCAGTGATGGGTACGGGTATAGCTCCTACAATGAGCAGTTCTTC.

The V call is TRBV7-2, the J call TRBJ2-2; a weak D match, TRBD1 (6 bases). Trimming stripped 1 base from V and 4 bases from J, with 10 bases between. Germline CDR1 reads SGHTA; CDR2 reads FQGNSA. The CDR3 is made up of 15 amino acids. The CDR3 DNA sequence: TGTGCCAGCAGCTTAGGGACAGCACTCACCGGGGAGCTGTTTTTT. It specifies CASSLGTALTGELFF.

The rearrangement links TRBV6-4 to TRBJ2-7; D is uncertain. V lost 7 bases, J lost 3 bases, and 10 bases lay in between. CDR1 and CDR2 (germline): MRHNA, SNTAGT. The CDR3 runs 12 residues. The CDR3 is CASTAENYEQYF. The CDR3 coding sequence is TGTGCCAGCACGGCGGAGAACTACGAGCAGTACTTC.

The chain recombines TRBV7-9 with TRBJ2-1, with D tentatively TRBD2 (6 bases). Trimming removed 1 base from V and 2 bases from J, with 15 bases in between. The CDR3 covers 17 residues. Germline-derived CDR1 and CDR2 are SEHNR and FQNEAQ (reference sequence). For the CDR3, the DNA is TGTGCCAGCAGCTTAGAGGGGTCGGGAGACCCCTACAATGAGCAGTTCTTC. Translating gives CASSLEGSGDPYNEQFF.

The genes are TRBV4-1 and TRBJ2-7; TRBD2 agrees at 7 bases. The CDR3 totals 16 residues. Germline CDR1 is MGHRA and CDR2 is YSYEKL. Trimming at V came to 4 bases and at J to 1 base, leaving 10 bases not matched to a gene. In nucleotides, the CDR3 is TGCGCCAGCAGCCGGTTCGGCGGGGGAAGGTCCTACGAGCAGTACTTC. Encoded protein: CASSRFGGGRSYEQYF.

This chain links TRBV4-1 with TRBJ2-1; 8 positions match TRBD2. Trimming cost V 3 bases and J 6 bases; bases outside gene matches: 7. CDR1 is MGHRA and CDR2 is YSYEKL in the germline V gene. This CDR3 has 15 amino acids. The CDR3 loop reads CASSQAGGRGNEQFF. The CDR3 DNA is TGCGCCAGCAGCCAGGCGGGAGGACGGGGCAATGAGCAGTTCTTC.

The genes are TRBV5-4 and TRBJ2-7; TRBD2 aligns across 10 bases. CDR1 is SGHNT, CDR2 YYREEE, per germline (reference sequence). The CDR3 is 15 residues long. Trimming removed 2 bases from V and 3 bases from J; junction bases left unmatched: 5. CDR3 DNA: TGTGCCAGCAGCTTTGTAGCGGGAGGCGACTACGAGCAGTACTTC. It specifies CASSFVAGGDYEQYF.

The genes are TRBV10-1 and TRBJ2-1; D gene unclear. Trimming took off 3 bases at V and 10 bases at J, with 7 bases between the two ends. The CDR3 totals 11 residues. The germline CDR1 and CDR2 sequences are WNHNN and SYGVQD (reference sequence). CDR3 sequence: CASSDLGEQFF. The CDR3 coding sequence is TGCGCCAGCAGTGATCTGGGGGAGCAGTTCTTC.

The gene calls are TRBV30 and TRBJ1-1, with 8 nucleotides matching TRBD1. Germline V gene lookup returns CDR1 GTSNPN and CDR2 SVGIG (reference sequence). Trimming cost V 3 bases and J 5 bases; bases outside gene matches: 11. The CDR3 totals 15 residues. CDR3 DNA: TGTGCCTGGAGATCCCCGGGACAGGTGCAAACTGAAGCTTTCTTT. This sequence encodes CAWRSPGQVQTEAFF.

V and J are TRBV30 and TRBJ2-1; D ambiguous. V was shortened by 2 bases and J by 7 bases, with 9 bases between the two germline ends. The CDR3 has 12 residues. From germline, CDR1 is GTSNPN and CDR2 SVGIG (reference sequence). CDR3 DNA sequence: TGTGCCTGGAGTTCGGAGATAAATGAGCAGTTCTTC. Its protein product is CAWSSEINEQFF.

V is TRBV6-5 and J is TRBJ2-2, with D unresolved. V lost 7 bases, J lost 7 bases, and 10 bases lay in between. Germline CDR1 and CDR2: MNHEY and SVGAGI. This CDR3 contains 12 residues. The CDR3 loop is CASNPASGELFF. The CDR3 DNA reads as TGTGCCAGCAACCCCGCCAGCGGGGAGCTGTTTTTT.

This rearrangement joins TRBV4-1 to TRBJ2-3; D possibly corresponds to TRBD1 (5 bases). The CDR3 loop spans 16 amino acids. Germline V gene sequence: CDR1 MGHRA, CDR2 YSYEKL. Between the trimmed V and J ends, which lost 1 base and 5 bases, there was a span of 16 bases. In nucleotides, the CDR3 is TGCGCCAGCAGCCAAGCCCCAAGGGGCACAGGAGATACGCAGTATTTT. Translated: CASSQAPRGTGDTQYF.

This clone appeared once. This chain uses TRBV4-2 with TRBJ2-5, with 9 nucleotides matching TRBD2. Germline lookup yields CDR1 LGHNA and CDR2 YNFKEQ. V lost 0 bases, J lost 1 base, and 6 bases stayed unmatched. The CDR3 length is 17 residues. The chain's CDR3 is CASSQDGSGGFQETQYF. CDR3 sequence (DNA): TGTGCCAGCAGCCAAGATGGCAGCGGGGGGTTCCAAGAGACCCAGTACTTC.

This chain joins TRBV7-6 and TRBJ2-1, with D tentatively TRBD2 (7 bases). The CDR3 totals 14 residues. V was cut by 0 bases and J by 8 bases, with 11 bases left in between. Germline V gives CDR1 SGHVS, CDR2 FNYEAQ. In nucleotides, the CDR3 is TGTGCCAGCAGCTTAGCGGGGGGGACATATGAGCAGTTCTTC. This sequence encodes CASSLAGGTYEQFF.

This chain uses TRBV5-1 with TRBJ2-5; D ambiguous. V shed 0 bases and J shed 2 bases, with 8 bases lying between them. Germline V gene lookup returns CDR1 SGHRS and CDR2 YFSETQ. The CDR3 contains 14 residues. The CDR3 sequence: CASSLELAQETQYF. The CDR3 DNA is TGCGCCAGCAGCTTGGAATTAGCTCAAGAGACCCAGTACTTC.